This T cell receptor (beta chain) was sequenced for a study of early T cells in non-severe SARS-CoV-2 infection. Each single cDNA molecule received a unique molecular identifier. Each CDR3 protein is one row after TCRdb ran MiXCR on the 5' RACE reads. Found here are 20,000 to 25,000 distinct CDR3 sequences, 4% to 5.5% of them singletons; the top ten hold 5% to 8%. The sample holds a few counts of this clonotype. Germline CDR1 reads SQVTM; CDR2 reads ANQGSEA. CDR3 length: 12 residues. Sequenced: whole blood. The V call is TRBV29-1, the J call TRBJ1-1; D might be TRBD1 (5 bases). The receptor comes from an adult who was a healthcare worker with PCR-confirmed SARS-CoV-2 infection or an uninfected control (not recorded which). For the CDR3, the DNA is TGCAGTATAGACAGCATGAACACTGAAGCTTTCTTT. Translation gives CSIDSMNTEAFF.